The 27 T cell receptor beta chains reported below all come from one sample, sequenced in a study of Ad26.COV2.S vaccination and SARS-CoV-2 variants. Described treatment: around 19 received Ad26.COV2.S at low or high dose, single or two shots; roughly 5 received placebo; per-sample allocation not given. Collection of samples fell on day 63 after the first vaccine or placebo injection. Assay used: immunoSEQ multiplex PCR; TCRdb lists only in-frame clones, some missing. The repertoire has 410,000 or so clones, 92% of them found once; the top ten carry approximately 1.6%. The specimen comprised peripheral blood, sampled in a trial of Ad26.COV2.S vaccine versus placebo. Every receptor here comes from a person between 18 and 60 years old who received the Ad26.COV2.S COVID-19 vaccine or a placebo.

The gene calls are TRBV5-1 and TRBJ2-3; 9 bases are shared with TRBD1. Germline V CDR1 and CDR2: SGHRS, YFSETQ. The CDR3 covers 15 residues. V gave up 4 bases and J gave up 1 base; unmatched junction bases: 4. This chain's CDR3 is CASSPWTGGTDTQYF. CDR3 coding DNA: TGCGCCAGCAGCCCCTGGACAGGGGGCACAGATACGCAGTATTTT.

The genes are TRBV4-1 and TRBJ1-5; no definite D call. The germline V and J ends were trimmed by 1 base and 3 bases, with 4 bases remaining between them. The germline CDR1 and CDR2 sequences are MGHRA and YSYEKL. The CDR3 extends over 13 amino acids. The CDR3: CASSQGLNQPQHF. CDR3 coding DNA: TGCGCCAGCAGCCAAGGACTCAATCAGCCCCAGCATTTT.

The rearrangement joins TRBV29-1 to TRBJ1-3; the match to TRBD1 covers 8 bases. V was pared by 0 bases and J by 0 bases, with 7 bases of the junction left unmatched. This CDR3 region has 17 residues. Germline CDR1 reads SQVTM; CDR2 reads ANQGSEA. The CDR3 sequence is CSVEDLGQAISGNTIYF. The CDR3 bases are TGCAGCGTTGAAGATCTGGGACAGGCGATCTCTGGAAACACCATATATTTT.

CDR3 in amino acids: CASSVAGSYNEQFF. The CDR3 DNA follows: TGTGCCAGCAGCGTAGCAGGGTCCTACAATGAGCAGTTCTTC. The chain joins TRBV9 to TRBJ2-1; D possibly corresponds to TRBD1 (5 bases). V lost 0 bases to trimming and J lost 1 base, with 5 bases between them. The CDR3 loop spans 14 amino acids. Germline CDR1 reads SGDLS; CDR2 reads YYNGEE.

The chain joins TRBV19 to TRBJ1-1, with 8 bases lining up with TRBD1. Germline trimming cut 9 bases from V and 1 base from J; bases unmatched to any gene: 10. The CDR3 spans 15 residues. Germline-derived CDR1 and CDR2 are LNHDA and SQIVND (reference sequence). CDR3 nucleotide sequence: TGTGCCAGCCGGAGGCAGGGGGCTGGGAACACTGAAGCTTTCTTT. Translation: CASRRQGAGNTEAFF.

The chain employs TRBV19 and TRBJ2-3; 7 bases agree with TRBD2. Germline trimming cut 4 bases from V and 1 base from J; bases unmatched to any gene: 11. There are 17 residues in the CDR3. Germline-derived CDR1 and CDR2 are LNHDA and SQIVND (reference sequence). The CDR3 loop is CASSSLTSFLGTDTQYF. DNA for the CDR3: TGTGCCAGTAGTAGCCTGACTAGCTTTTTAGGCACAGATACGCAGTATTTT.

V usage is TRBV10-2 and J usage is TRBJ2-3; 7 bases line up with TRBD2. Germline CDR1 reads WSHSY; CDR2 reads SAAADI. CDR3 length: 14 residues. Trimming cost V 4 bases and J 1 base; bases outside gene matches: 2. In DNA, the CDR3 is TGCGCCAGCAGTGCGGGGGGACGCACAGATACGCAGTATTTT. This translates into CASSAGGRTDTQYF.

The chain couples TRBV5-4 to TRBJ1-2; 9 bases are a match to TRBD1. The CDR3 has 15 residues. CDR1 and CDR2 from the germline V gene are SGHNT and YYREEE (reference sequence). J lost 6 bases, V lost 4 bases, and 10 bases had no gene match. The CDR3: CASSRGQGLTDGYTF. The CDR3 DNA is TGTGCCAGCAGCCGCGGACAGGGGCTAACGGATGGCTACACCTTC.

The V and J genes are TRBV6-5 and TRBJ2-7; either TRBD1 or TRBD2 may supply D (6 bases each). Trimming took 7 bases from V and 4 from J, leaving 17 bases between them. Germline V lookup: CDR1 MNHEY, CDR2 SVGAGI. This CDR3 region has 14 residues. CDR3 coding DNA: TGTGCCAGCACGGGGGCTAATTTTGTATACGAGCAGTACTTC. Its protein is CASTGANFVYEQYF.

The CDR3 DNA sequence: TGTGCCAGCAGCTTAGTTAGGGGGCTGTCTGAAGCTTTCTTT. Translation: CASSLVRGLSEAFF. This chain joins TRBV7-9 and TRBJ1-1, with TRBD1 matching over 7 bases. The CDR3 has 14 amino acids. Per germline, CDR1 SEHNR and CDR2 FQNEAQ (reference sequence). J lost 6 bases, V lost 1 base, and 5 bases had no gene match.

This chain connects TRBV13 to TRBJ2-7; 8 bases match TRBD2. The ends lost 5 bases at V and 0 bases at J; junction bases unmatched: 12. CDR3 length: 17 residues. Germline V gives CDR1 PRHDT, CDR2 FYEKMQ (reference sequence). This CDR3 is CASSPPNSGGPSYEQYF. CDR3 nucleotides: TGTGCCAGCAGCCCCCCAAATTCGGGGGGGCCCTCCTACGAGCAGTACTTC.

This chain uses TRBV19 with TRBJ2-3; perhaps TRBD2 as D (6 bases). Trimming took off 3 bases at V and 5 bases at J, with 9 bases between the two ends. From germline, CDR1 is LNHDA and CDR2 SQIVND (reference sequence). This CDR3 region has 13 residues. The CDR3 region is CASSILRGDTQYF. The DNA for the CDR3 is TGTGCCAGTAGTATCCTGCGGGGAGATACGCAGTATTTT.

The CDR3 coding sequence is TGCGCCAGCAGCAACCGGGGCGACCGTGGTGAGCAGTTCTTC. Its protein product is CASSNRGDRGEQFF. V is TRBV4-3 and J is TRBJ2-1; D could derive from TRBD1 or TRBD2 (5 bases each). Germline V lookup: CDR1 LGHNA, CDR2 YSLEER. With 5 bases removed from V and 9 bases from J, the gap between germline ends came to 17 bases. The CDR3 covers 14 residues.

This chain joins TRBV2 and TRBJ2-7; 7 bases fit TRBD1. Looked up from germline, CDR1 is SNHLY and CDR2 is FYNNEI. J lost 2 bases, V lost 1 base, and 5 bases had no gene match. The CDR3 sequence is 15 residues long. The CDR3 DNA sequence: TGTGCCAGCAGTGAAGTAGGGGGCGCGACCTACGAGCAGTACTTC. It encodes CASSEVGGATYEQYF.

The rearrangement links TRBV7-2 to TRBJ2-2; D gene ambiguous. CDR1 and CDR2 (germline): SGHTA, FQGNSA. Trimming took 1 base from V and 1 from J, leaving 4 bases between them. The length of the CDR3 is 14 residues. CDR3 amino acids: CASSLEGNTGELFF. The CDR3 bases are TGTGCCAGCAGCTTAGAGGGGAACACCGGGGAGCTGTTTTTT. Complete variable domain (other parts from reference TRBV7-2 and TRBJ2-2): GAGVSQSPSNKVTEKGKDVELRCDPISGHTALYWYRQSLGQGLEFLIYFQGNSAPDKSGLPSDRFSAERTGGSVSTLTIQRTQQEDSAVYLCASSLEGNTGELFFGEGSRLTVL.

This sequence joins TRBV7-2 and TRBJ1-5, with 7 bases lining up with TRBD1. Germline assignment: CDR1 SGHTA and CDR2 FQGNSA. This CDR3 has 15 amino acids. V dropped 7 bases and J dropped 1; count of bases not matched to a gene: 7. The CDR3 loop reads CASTRQGFSNQPQHF. Written as DNA, the CDR3 is TGTGCCAGCACCCGACAGGGCTTCAGCAATCAGCCCCAGCATTTT.

V usage is TRBV9 and J usage is TRBJ1-3; perhaps TRBD1 as D (5 bases). CDR1 is SGDLS and CDR2 is YYNGEE in the germline V gene. V was shortened by 9 bases and J by 0 bases, with 13 bases between the two germline ends. This CDR3 comprises 14 residues. The DNA for the CDR3 is TGTGCCACCGGTCAGGGCAGCTCTGGAAACACCATATATTTT. Protein product: CATGQGSSGNTIYF.

The rearrangement links TRBV4-3 to TRBJ2-7; 7 bases match TRBD2. This CDR3 is 15 amino acids long. Trimming cost V 0 bases and J 1 base; bases outside gene matches: 3. The germline gives CDR1 LGHNA, CDR2 YSLEER. The CDR3 region is CASSQESGRSYEQYF. The CDR3 region has the DNA TGCGCCAGCAGCCAAGAGTCCGGGAGGTCCTACGAGCAGTACTTC.

The chain joins TRBV4-1 to TRBJ2-5; D remains unclear. The CDR3 covers 12 residues. Per the germline V gene, CDR1 is MGHRA and CDR2 is YSYEKL. V was trimmed by 2 bases and J by 2 bases, leaving 3 bases between them. The CDR3 is CASSQPQETQYF. CDR3 coding DNA: TGCGCCAGCAGCCAACCTCAAGAGACCCAGTACTTC.

The chain carries TRBV15 and TRBJ1-3; D remains ambiguous. The CDR3 runs 13 residues. Germline values: CDR1 LNHNV, CDR2 YYDKDF (reference sequence). V dropped 3 bases and J dropped 4 bases, with 7 bases sitting between them. This CDR3 is CATSSGYGNTIYF. As DNA, the CDR3 is TGTGCCACCAGCAGCGGGTACGGAAACACCATATATTTT.

V gene TRBV19 combines with J gene TRBJ1-2; no clear D. CDR3 size: 11 residues. Trimming pared 7 bases from V and 10 bases from J, leaving 13 bases between. Germline CDR1 and CDR2: LNHDA and SQIVND (reference sequence). CDR3 sequence: CASINGRHYTF. CDR3 nucleotides: TGTGCCAGTATCAATGGCCGACACTACACCTTC.

The chain couples TRBV19 to TRBJ2-7; D possibly corresponds to TRBD1 (5 bases). Per the germline V gene, CDR1 is LNHDA and CDR2 is SQIVND (reference sequence). Trimming cost V 3 bases and J 3 bases, with 15 bases left between them. The CDR3 runs to 15 residues. The CDR3 here is CASSIAATDIYEQYF. CDR3 nucleotides: TGTGCCAGTAGTATCGCCGCGACAGATATCTACGAGCAGTACTTC.

The chain is built from TRBV5-1 and TRBJ2-7; 10 bases map to TRBD2. The V gene's germline CDR1 is SGHRS and CDR2 YFSETQ. V lost 5 bases and J lost 2; bases outside the gene matches: 4. This CDR3 region has 14 residues. The CDR3 sequence: CASRASGGTYEQYF. CDR3 sequence (DNA): TGCGCCAGCAGAGCTAGCGGGGGTACCTACGAGCAGTACTTC.

V usage is TRBV5-1 and J usage is TRBJ2-3, with a weak D call TRBD2 (7 bases). In germline, CDR1 is SGHRS, CDR2 YFSETQ. Deletions cut 0 bases from V and 2 bases from J, with 13 bases between. The CDR3 sequence is 16 residues long. The CDR3 sequence is CASSLEGGTYTDTQYF. DNA of the CDR3: TGCGCCAGCAGCTTGGAGGGGGGGACCTACACAGATACGCAGTATTTT.

The chain is built from TRBV5-6 and TRBJ1-5; 7 bases match TRBD1. The CDR3 has 15 residues. V lost 3 bases, J lost 9 bases, and 12 bases stayed unmatched. CDR1 and CDR2 (germline): SGHDT, YYEEEE. CDR3 sequence reads: CASSSSGQPIGPQHF. CDR3 nucleotides: TGTGCCAGCAGCTCCTCGGGACAGCCCATAGGGCCCCAGCATTTT. Full variable domain (rest looked up from reference TRBV5-6 and TRBJ1-5): DAGVTQSPTHLIKTRGQQVTLRCSPKSGHDTVSWYQQALGQGPQFIFQYYEEEERQRGNFPDRFSGHQFPNYSSELNVNALLLGDSALYLCASSSSGQPIGPQHFGDGTRLSIL.

The genes are TRBV30 and TRBJ1-2, with D uncertain. The germline gives CDR1 GTSNPN, CDR2 SVGIG (reference sequence). The CDR3 loop spans 16 amino acids. Deletions cut 0 bases from V and 8 bases from J, with 22 bases between. CDR3 DNA sequence: TGTGCCTGGAGTGTACTAAGGGAAAGGGCCCTCAGGGGCTACACCTTC. Protein sequence: CAWSVLRERALRGYTF.

The chain recombines TRBV15 with TRBJ1-6, with TRBD1 matching over 8 bases. The V segment lost 1 base and the J segment 9 bases; nucleotides outside the gene matches: 5. The CDR3 totals 15 residues. CDR1 and CDR2 from the germline V gene are LNHNV and YYDKDF (reference sequence). Here the CDR3 DNA reads TGTGCCACCAGCAGAGCGCAGGGGGCGCGTTCACCCCTCCACTTT. This sequence encodes CATSRAQGARSPLHF.